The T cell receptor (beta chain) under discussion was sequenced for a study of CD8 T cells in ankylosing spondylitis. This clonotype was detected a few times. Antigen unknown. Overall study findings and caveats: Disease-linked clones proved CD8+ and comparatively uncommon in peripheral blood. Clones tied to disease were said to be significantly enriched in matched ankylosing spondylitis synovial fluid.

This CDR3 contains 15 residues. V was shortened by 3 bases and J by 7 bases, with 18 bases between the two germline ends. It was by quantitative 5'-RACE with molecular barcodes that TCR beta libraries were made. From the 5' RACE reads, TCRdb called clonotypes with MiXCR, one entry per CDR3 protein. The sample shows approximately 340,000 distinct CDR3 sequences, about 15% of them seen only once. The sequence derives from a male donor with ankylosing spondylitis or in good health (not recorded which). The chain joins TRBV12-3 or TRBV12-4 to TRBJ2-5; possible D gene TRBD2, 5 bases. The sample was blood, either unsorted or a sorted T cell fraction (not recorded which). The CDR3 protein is CASSLILVAGGTQYF. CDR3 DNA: TGTGCCAGCAGTTTGATACTGGTCGCTGGAGGGACCCAGTACTTC.